Shown below are 25 T cell receptor beta chains from a single sample sequenced in a study of blood T cell repertoires in COVID-19. Sequencing was performed with immunoSEQ multiplex PCR; in TCRdb, only in-frame clones are kept and a portion is missing. The table includes approximately 260,000 clones, 88% detected once. The sequencing input was peripheral blood. These receptors came from a middle-aged woman who had recovered from COVID-19.

The rearrangement uses TRBV28 and TRBJ1-2; D gene unclear. Between the trimmed V and J ends, which lost 3 bases and 3 bases, there was a span of 17 bases. CDR3 length equals 16 residues. Germline CDR1 is MDHEN and CDR2 is SYDVKM. In DNA, the CDR3 is TGTGCCAGCAGTTTTGATAACAGAGACACTTACTATGGCTACACCTTC. Protein sequence: CASSFDNRDTYYGYTF.

The V and J genes are TRBV25-1 and TRBJ1-3; 9 bases align to TRBD1. The CDR3 length is 16 residues. After removal of 4 bases from V and 2 bases from J, the junction contained 6 bases not matched to a gene. CDR1 is MGHDK, CDR2 SYGVNS, per germline. For the CDR3, the DNA is TGTGCCAGCAGTGTAGACAGGACAGGGGCTGGAAACACCATATATTTT. Translation gives CASSVDRTGAGNTIYF. Supplemented by reference TRBV25-1 and TRBJ1-3, the full variable domain reads EADIYQTPRYLVIGTGKKITLECSQTMGHDKMYWYQQDPGMELHLIHYSYGVNSTEKGDLSSESTVSRIRTEHFPLTLESARPSHTSQYLCASSVDRTGAGNTIYFGEGSWLTVV.

The chain recombines TRBV9 with TRBJ1-6; 7 bases are a match to TRBD1. With 6 bases clipped from V and 7 bases from J, the junction kept 7 bases outside the gene matches. The germline gives CDR1 SGDLS, CDR2 YYNGEE. The CDR3 spans 14 residues. The CDR3 spells CASKEGAVNSPLHF. DNA for the CDR3: TGTGCCAGCAAGGAGGGGGCTGTGAATTCACCCCTCCACTTT.

The chain carries TRBV11-2 and TRBJ2-7; 9 bases fit TRBD1. Germline CDR1 and CDR2: SGHAT and FQNNGV. This CDR3 has 16 residues. With 3 bases clipped from V and 4 bases from J, the junction kept 10 bases outside the gene matches. CDR3 sequence reads: CASSFNRGPSGYEQYF. DNA for the CDR3: TGTGCCAGCAGCTTCAACAGGGGGCCTTCCGGTTACGAGCAGTACTTC.

This clone was counted once. The chain has TRBV28 and TRBJ2-7, with D maybe TRBD2 (6 bases). The CDR3 extends over 14 amino acids. Deletions cut 3 bases from V and 2 bases from J, with 11 bases between. Germline CDR1 MDHEN, CDR2 SYDVKM. CDR3 in amino acids: CASSLEGPPYEQYF. In nucleotides, the CDR3 is TGTGCCAGCAGTTTGGAGGGGCCTCCCTACGAGCAGTACTTC.

The chain recombines TRBV7-2 with TRBJ2-3; TRBD2 matches 13 bases. The CDR3 is 16 amino acids. Germline V lookup: CDR1 SGHTA, CDR2 FQGNSA. Trimming removed 5 bases from V and 3 bases from J; junction bases left unmatched: 5. CDR3 in amino acids: CASSEGTSGATDTQYF. The CDR3 DNA is TGTGCCAGCAGCGAAGGGACTAGCGGGGCGACAGATACGCAGTATTTT. Using reference TRBV7-2 and TRBJ2-3 for the parts outside the CDR3, the full variable domain is GAGVSQSPSNKVTEKGKDVELRCDPISGHTALYWYRQSLGQGLEFLIYFQGNSAPDKSGLPSDRFSAERTGGSVSTLTIQRTQQEDSAVYLCASSEGTSGATDTQYFGPGTRLTVL.

V is TRBV28 and J is TRBJ1-5; TRBD1 aligns across 7 bases. The V and J ends lost 1 base and 7 bases, in that order; junction bases with no gene match: 7. This CDR3 is 15 amino acids long. Germline V gives CDR1 MDHEN, CDR2 SYDVKM. In DNA form, the CDR3 reads TGTGCCAGCAGTTTATTCGGGCAGGGGGAACAGCCCCAGCATTTT. Translating gives CASSLFGQGEQPQHF.

The V gene is TRBV27, the J gene TRBJ2-7; perhaps TRBD1 as D (5 bases). Germline V lookup: CDR1 MNHEY, CDR2 SMNVEV (reference sequence). V was cut by 6 bases and J by 4 bases, with 13 bases left in between. This CDR3 contains 13 residues. DNA for the CDR3: TGTGCCAGCAGGCCAGGGCAATCTTACGAGCAGTACTTC. Translation: CASRPGQSYEQYF.

The V and J genes are TRBV18 and TRBJ1-6; D gene ambiguous. Germline V gene data show CDR1 as KGHSH and CDR2 as LQKENI. The CDR3 spans 16 residues. V lost 5 bases to trimming and J lost 0 bases, with 11 bases between them. The CDR3 region is CASSGMGSSYNSPLHF. The DNA of the CDR3 is TGTGCCAGCTCAGGGATGGGGAGCTCCTATAATTCACCCCTCCACTTT.

The chain employs TRBV7-8 and TRBJ1-5; TRBD1 might be the D (5 bases). V lost 8 bases and J 5 bases, leaving 16 bases between the germline ends. Germline CDR1 is SGHVS and CDR2 is FQNEAQ. This CDR3 spans 14 amino acids. Written as DNA, the CDR3 is TGTGCCAGCGGGCGGGGGGATTTGTATCAGCCCCAGCATTTT. Translated, it gives CASGRGDLYQPQHF.

The chain recombines TRBV6-6 with TRBJ2-7, with a possible D match to TRBD2 (6 bases). CDR1 and CDR2 from the germline V gene are MNHNY and SVGAGI (reference sequence). V was cut by 8 bases and J by 6 bases, with 11 bases left in between. The CDR3 loop spans 11 amino acids. The CDR3 DNA sequence: TGTGCCAGCTTATTGGGGGGCGAGCAGTACTTC. Protein sequence: CASLLGGEQYF.

The J gene is TRBJ2-7, the V gene TRBV5-1, with D perhaps matching TRBD1 (8 bases). Germline V lookup: CDR1 SGHRS, CDR2 YFSETQ. The CDR3 sequence is 14 residues long. Trimming left V 4 bases short and J 4 bases short, with 15 bases between. CDR3 coding DNA: TGCGCCAGCAGCGTGACAGGGGAGGGTTACGAGCAGTACTTC. It codes for CASSVTGEGYEQYF.

The V call is TRBV4-1, the J call TRBJ2-5; D perhaps matches TRBD1 (5 bases). V was cut by 4 bases and J by 5 bases, with 11 bases left in between. CDR1 and CDR2 (germline): MGHRA, YSYEKL. The CDR3 spans 13 residues. The CDR3: CASSLRVGETQYF. In DNA form, the CDR3 reads TGCGCCAGCAGCCTCAGGGTAGGGGAGACCCAGTACTTC.

In this sample, this clone turned up a few times. V is TRBV11-2 and J is TRBJ1-4; TRBD1 agrees at 10 bases. Germline values: CDR1 SGHAT, CDR2 FQNNGV. The V segment lost 1 base and the J segment 8 bases; nucleotides outside the gene matches: 7. This CDR3 has 16 residues. Here the CDR3 reads CASSLGQGAVKEKLFF. CDR3 coding DNA: TGTGCCAGCAGCTTAGGACAGGGGGCAGTCAAAGAAAAACTGTTTTTT.

This chain joins TRBV19 and TRBJ1-5, with 7 bases aligning to TRBD1. J gave up 4 bases and V 2 bases, and 8 bases lay outside the gene matches. Germline V gives CDR1 LNHDA, CDR2 SQIVND (reference sequence). This CDR3 spans 16 amino acids. CDR3 sequence: CASSIQSVRGNQPQHF. In nucleotides, the CDR3 is TGTGCCAGTAGTATACAATCCGTCAGGGGGAATCAGCCCCAGCATTTT. Full variable domain (remainder filled in from reference TRBV19 and TRBJ1-5): DGGITQSPKYLFRKEGQNVTLSCEQNLNHDAMYWYRQDPGQGLRLIYYSQIVNDFQKGDIAEGYSVSREKKESFPLTVTSAQKNPTAFYLCASSIQSVRGNQPQHFGDGTRLSIL.

DNA of the CDR3: TGCGCCAGCAGCTTGGCGGCGGGGGGCACAGATACGCAGTATTTT. This codes for CASSLAAGGTDTQYF. The chain links TRBV5-1 to TRBJ2-3, with 7 bases that match TRBD2. J gave up 1 base and V 0 bases, and 2 bases lay outside the gene matches. Germline CDR1 and CDR2: SGHRS and YFSETQ. The CDR3 consists of 15 residues.

About this clone: Other nucleotide sequences from this sample produce the same CDR3. The gene calls are TRBV4-3 and TRBJ2-3; 8 bases map to TRBD1. The CDR3 totals 15 residues. Germline CDR1 is LGHNA and CDR2 is YSLEER. Trimming cost V 0 bases and J 3 bases; bases outside gene matches: 2. This CDR3 reads CASSQDRGRTDTQYF. The DNA of the CDR3 is TGCGCCAGCAGCCAAGACAGGGGGCGGACAGATACGCAGTATTTT.

V usage is TRBV5-4 and J usage is TRBJ2-7, with TRBD1 matching over 8 bases. CDR1 and CDR2 from the germline V gene are SGHNT and YYREEE (reference sequence). The J segment lost 7 bases and the V segment lost 2 bases, leaving 8 bases of the junction unmatched. The CDR3 covers 14 residues. The chain's CDR3 is CASSFYQGAGEQYF. The CDR3 nucleotides read TGTGCCAGCAGCTTTTACCAGGGGGCCGGGGAGCAGTACTTC.

The chain has TRBV28 and TRBJ1-6; TRBD1 might be the D (5 bases). The germline V and J ends were trimmed by 7 bases and 6 bases, with 16 bases remaining between them. CDR3 length equals 15 residues. Germline CDR1 reads MDHEN; CDR2 reads SYDVKM. The CDR3 protein is CASTREAGLNSPLHF. The CDR3 DNA reads as TGTGCCAGCACCCGTGAGGCAGGGCTTAATTCACCCCTCCACTTT.

This chain joins TRBV5-4 and TRBJ2-3; perhaps TRBD2 as D (5 bases). The V gene lost 2 bases and the J gene lost 5 bases, with 9 bases spanning the gap. The CDR3 totals 13 residues. Germline V gene data show CDR1 as SGHNT and CDR2 as YYREEE (reference sequence). The CDR3 region is CASSFPGVDTQYF. The CDR3 DNA follows: TGTGCCAGCAGCTTCCCCGGGGTAGATACGCAGTATTTT.

A note on this clone: Within the sample, other DNA sequences also encode this same CDR3. CDR3 in amino acids: CASSIGGGTGELFF. CDR3 coding DNA: TGTGCCAGTAGTATAGGGGGGGGCACCGGGGAGCTGTTTTTT. This chain links TRBV19 with TRBJ2-2; 7 bases map to TRBD2. Germline values: CDR1 LNHDA, CDR2 SQIVND (reference sequence). With 1 base clipped from V and 4 bases from J, the junction kept 0 bases outside the gene matches. The CDR3 is 14 residues long.

V usage is TRBV29-1 and J usage is TRBJ2-3; 7 bases fit TRBD2. J lost 0 bases, V lost 5 bases, and 11 bases had no gene match. Per the germline V gene, CDR1 is SQVTM and CDR2 is ANQGSEA. CDR3 length: 16 amino acids. The CDR3 bases are TGCAGCGTTATTCGGGACTACCATCCAAGCACAGATACGCAGTATTTT. Its translation is CSVIRDYHPSTDTQYF.

V usage is TRBV5-1 and J usage is TRBJ2-7; D is possibly TRBD1 (6 bases). Trimming left V 3 bases short and J 4 bases short, with 14 bases between. This CDR3 region has 14 residues. The germline V gene encodes CDR1 SGHRS and CDR2 YFSETQ. The CDR3 sequence is CASSYGQKPYEQYF. CDR3 nucleotide sequence: TGCGCCAGCAGCTACGGACAGAAACCTTACGAGCAGTACTTC.

The rearrangement links TRBV4-1 to TRBJ2-7, with D perhaps TRBD1 (6 bases). This CDR3 comprises 13 residues. Germline V gene sequence: CDR1 MGHRA, CDR2 YSYEKL. V gave up 3 bases and J gave up 4 bases, with 10 bases separating them. The CDR3 coding sequence is TGCGCCAGCAGCCATCCCACAGGGTACGAGCAGTACTTC. Its translation: CASSHPTGYEQYF.

This clone has at least ten counts. The same CDR3 is also encoded by other DNA sequences in this sample. The rearrangement uses TRBV7-3 and TRBJ2-3, with 13 bases that match TRBD2. V lost 5 bases to trimming and J lost 5 bases; unmatched junction nucleotides: 1. This CDR3 region has 14 residues. Germline CDR1 reads SGHTA; CDR2 reads FQGTGA. The CDR3 spells CASSTSGGEDTQYF. DNA of the CDR3: TGTGCCAGCAGCACTAGCGGGGGGGAAGATACGCAGTATTTT.